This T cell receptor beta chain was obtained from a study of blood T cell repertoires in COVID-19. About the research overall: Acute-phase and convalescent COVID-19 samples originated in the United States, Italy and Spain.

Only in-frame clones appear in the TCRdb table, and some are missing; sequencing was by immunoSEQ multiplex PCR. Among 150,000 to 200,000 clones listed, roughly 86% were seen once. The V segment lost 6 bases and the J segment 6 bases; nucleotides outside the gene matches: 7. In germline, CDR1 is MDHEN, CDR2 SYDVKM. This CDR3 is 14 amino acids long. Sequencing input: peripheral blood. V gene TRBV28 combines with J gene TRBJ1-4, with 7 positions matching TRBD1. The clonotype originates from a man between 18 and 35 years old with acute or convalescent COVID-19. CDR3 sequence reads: CASRATGLYEKLFF. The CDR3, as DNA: TGTGCCAGCAGGGCGACAGGGCTTTATGAAAAACTGTTTTTT.